This TCR beta chain is drawn from a study of T cell repertoires in cytomegalovirus infection. The germline V gene encodes CDR1 SEHNR and CDR2 FQNEAQ (reference sequence). V lost 2 bases, J lost 0 bases, and 5 bases lay in between. This CDR3 is 15 amino acids long. Each CDR3 protein gets one entry after TCRdb re-called the reads with MiXCR. Found here are around 530,000 distinct CDR3 sequences, approximately 26% of them singletons; the top ten hold 13%. This clonotype was recorded many times. Sequenced input: PBMCs. The clonotype originates from a human donor in good health (CMV status not recorded). Some clones in this sample may be carry-over from other donors' samples. This chain links TRBV7-9 with TRBJ1-6; D gene uncertain. The CDR3 loop reads CASSLSSSYNSPLHF. The CDR3, as DNA: TGTGCCAGCAGCTTATCGAGCTCCTATAATTCACCCCTCCACTTT.